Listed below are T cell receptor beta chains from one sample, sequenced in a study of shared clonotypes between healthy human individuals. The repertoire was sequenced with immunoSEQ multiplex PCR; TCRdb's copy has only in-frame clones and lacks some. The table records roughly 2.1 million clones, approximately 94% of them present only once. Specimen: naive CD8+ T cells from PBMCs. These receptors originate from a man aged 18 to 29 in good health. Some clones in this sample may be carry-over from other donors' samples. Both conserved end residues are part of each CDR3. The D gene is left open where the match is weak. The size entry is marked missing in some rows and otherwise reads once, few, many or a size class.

CDR3nt: TGTGCCAGCAGCTTAGTCGGGCAGATGAACTACGAGCAGTACTTC
CDR3aa: CASSLVGQMNYEQYF
d_gene: -
v_gene: TRBV7-9
abundance: -
j_gene: TRBJ2-7

CDR3nt: TGTGCCAGCAGCAACGGACAGCGGAGCTACGAGCAGTACTTC
CDR3aa: CASSNGQRSYEQYF
d_gene: -
v_gene: TRBV5-6
abundance: once
j_gene: TRBJ2-7

CDR3nt: TGTGCCAGCAGCTTGGGCGAATCAATGGAAAGATACGAGCAGTACTTC
CDR3aa: CASSLGESMERYEQYF
d_gene: -
v_gene: TRBV5-4
abundance: -
j_gene: TRBJ2-7

CDR3nt: TGCGCCAGCAGCCAGGTAGCGGGGGTGCTTGGGAATGAGCAGTTCTTC
CDR3aa: CASSQVAGVLGNEQFF
d_gene: TRBD2
v_gene: TRBV4-3
abundance: -
j_gene: TRBJ2-1

CDR3nt: TGTGCCAGCAGCCAATATAGGGGGCCGGAGACCGGGGAGCTGTTTTTT
CDR3aa: CASSQYRGPETGELFF
d_gene: TRBD1
v_gene: TRBV16
abundance: -
j_gene: TRBJ2-2

CDR3nt: TGTGCCAGCAGCCCTACCCAGCGGGGCGGGGAGCTGTTTTTT
CDR3aa: CASSPTQRGGELFF
d_gene: TRBD2
v_gene: TRBV6-5
abundance: -
j_gene: TRBJ2-2

CDR3nt: TGTGCCAGCAGGAGCCCCTTAGGGGTTGAAAAACTGTTTTTT
CDR3aa: CASRSPLGVEKLFF
d_gene: -
v_gene: TRBV6-5
abundance: -
j_gene: TRBJ1-4

CDR3nt: TGTGCCAGCAGCGTTAGACTAGCGGGAGGGAAAAGCTCCTACAATGAGCAGTTCTTC
CDR3aa: CASSVRLAGGKSSYNEQFF
d_gene: TRBD2
v_gene: TRBV9
abundance: -
j_gene: TRBJ2-1

CDR3nt: TGTGCCAGCAGCCTTGGGACAGCCTATGGCTACACCTTC
CDR3aa: CASSLGTAYGYTF
d_gene: TRBD1
v_gene: TRBV11-2
abundance: -
j_gene: TRBJ1-2

CDR3nt: TGTGCCAGCAGTTCCGATACAGGGAACTACGAGCAGTACTTC
CDR3aa: CASSSDTGNYEQYF
d_gene: -
v_gene: TRBV27
abundance: -
j_gene: TRBJ2-7

CDR3nt: TGTGCCAGCAGCGTAAGGGCGGGAGACCTTTCTGGAAACACCATATATTTT
CDR3aa: CASSVRAGDLSGNTIYF
d_gene: -
v_gene: TRBV9
abundance: -
j_gene: TRBJ1-3

CDR3nt: TGCAGCGGGACAGGGGGGAACTTC
CDR3aa: CSGTGGNF
d_gene: TRBD1
v_gene: TRBV29-1
abundance: -
j_gene: TRBJ1-2

CDR3nt: TGTGCCAGCAGCTTAGGACAGGCAACCTATGGCTACACCTTC
CDR3aa: CASSLGQATYGYTF
d_gene: TRBD1
v_gene: TRBV5-6
abundance: -
j_gene: TRBJ1-2

CDR3nt: TGTGCCAGCAGCCAAGGAGGAGGGGGGACCTACGAGCAGTACTTC
CDR3aa: CASSQGGGGTYEQYF
d_gene: -
v_gene: TRBV4-2
abundance: -
j_gene: TRBJ2-7

CDR3nt: TGTGCCAGCAGCTTAGCTCTGGCGGGAGGGGTGGAGACCCAGTACTTC
CDR3aa: CASSLALAGGVETQYF
d_gene: TRBD2
v_gene: TRBV7-8
abundance: -
j_gene: TRBJ2-5

CDR3nt: TGTGCCAGCAGCGAATACCCGAGGGGGACTAGCGGAGATACGCAGTATTTT
CDR3aa: CASSEYPRGTSGDTQYF
d_gene: TRBD2
v_gene: TRBV9
abundance: -
j_gene: TRBJ2-3

CDR3nt: TGTGCCAGCAGTGAACTTGGGACAGGTCGGAATTCACCCCTCCACTTT
CDR3aa: CASSELGTGRNSPLHF
d_gene: TRBD1
v_gene: TRBV6-1
abundance: -
j_gene: TRBJ1-6

CDR3nt: TGTGCCAGCAGGATTTACAGGGGGATGAACACTGAAGCTTTCTTT
CDR3aa: CASRIYRGMNTEAFF
d_gene: TRBD1
v_gene: TRBV6-5
abundance: -
j_gene: TRBJ1-1

CDR3nt: TGTGCCATCATGGTAGGGAGCTCCTACGAGCAGTACTTC
CDR3aa: CAIMVGSSYEQYF
d_gene: -
v_gene: TRBV10-3
abundance: -
j_gene: TRBJ2-7

CDR3nt: TGTGCCAGTAGTATGCGAAACACCGGGGAGCTGTTTTTT
CDR3aa: CASSMRNTGELFF
d_gene: -
v_gene: TRBV19
abundance: once
j_gene: TRBJ2-2

CDR3nt: TGTGCCAGCAGCGCGGACAAGACCTACGAGCAGTACTTC
CDR3aa: CASSADKTYEQYF
d_gene: -
v_gene: TRBV6-6
abundance: -
j_gene: TRBJ2-7

CDR3nt: TGTGCCAGCAGTTTACTTTACGAGCAGTACTTC
CDR3aa: CASSLLYEQYF
d_gene: -
v_gene: TRBV28
abundance: -
j_gene: TRBJ2-7